The present T cell receptor (beta chain) was sequenced within a study of CD8+CD57+ T cells in acquired aplastic anemia (dated by TCRdb to between 2017 and 2018). Background for the entire study: A mean of around 3 ug of DNA, ranging from 0.2 to 27.4 ug, was extracted from sorted CD4+ and CD8+ cells. CD8+CD57+ expansion was defined as frequency above the mean frequency observed in healthy subjects.

Flow cytometry had shown CD8+CD57+ cell expansion in the patients selected for sequencing. Every patient had severe acquired aplastic anemia, diagnosed using the International Study of Aplastic Anemia and Agranulocytosis and Camitta criteria. No therapy had been received by the patients at the time of blood sampling. TCR repertoires of sorted CD4+ and CD8+ blood T cells from severe aplastic anemia patients and healthy subjects were deep-sequenced in the study. Patients were enrolled under clinicaltrials.gov protocols 00001620, 01623167, 00001397, 00071045, 00081523 and 00961064 in the USA. Ficoll-Paque density gradient centrifugation was used to isolate peripheral blood mononuclear cells. Before DNA was extracted, CD4+ and CD8+ T cells were sorted using either FACS or magnetic beads. On this clonotype: Its antigen is unknown. No base qualities exist here, and no much larger clone lies one base off it.

V loses 1 base of germline sequence and J loses 5 bases, and the interval between the two ends is 17 bases. The cysteine opens and the phenylalanine closes a CDR3 of 15 amino acids. This entry keeps only the CDR3 DNA: 45 bases, framed from base 1. Via the germline V gene (reference sequence), CDR1 is DFQATT and CDR2 SNEGSKA. Genomic DNA was used as template for profiling of TCR beta VDJ combinations and CDR3 sequences. An Illumina HiSeq 2000 was used for TCR repertoire sequencing. In the original analysis: Repertoires were assessed using TRBV/TRBJ rearrangement plots, CDR3 size and DJ length profiles, and Simpson's diversity index. The most abundant DNA sequence in the deep sequencing data was defined as the immunodominant clone. CDR3 amino acid sequences were screened for sharing across subjects and compared with published repertoires and the VDJdb database. Through fastp at Q25 and MiXCR, TCRdb rebuilt clones from the public reads, retaining in-frame beta chains. Rows with one shared CDR3 protein collapse into an entry with the most common genes and DNA. For this entry, the V and J calls and clone size follow TCRdb and not the study's own pipeline. The sample includes 250,000 to 350,000 distinct CDR3 sequences, with roughly 59% observed a single time. The ten largest clones take up roughly 1.2% of the sample.

Study-wide findings and limitations: Approximately 27 CD8+ CDR3 sequences were found in both patients and controls but appeared to be highly expressed in patients and within the immunodominant clones of the patients. No significant difference in CD8+ Simpson's diversity was found between patients and healthy controls (P=0.060).

The receptor was isolated from a human donor with aplastic anemia. The chain links TRBV20-1 with TRBJ1-2; the D gene is possibly TRBD1, with 6 bases matching. The sequenced material came from sorted CD4+, CD8+, or CD8+CD57+ T cells (not recorded which) from PBMCs. CDR3 loop: CSARGSGQTKYGYTF. The nucleotides read TGCAGTGCTAGAGGATCAGGACAGACGAAATATGGCTACACCTTC.